These 17 T cell receptor beta chains were sequenced from one sample in a study of graft-versus-host responses after intestinal transplantation. Libraries were prepared by immunoSEQ multiplex PCR; TCRdb keeps only in-frame clonotypes and omits some of them. The table has 98,000 or so clones, roughly 86% seen once. Here the sequenced sample was PBMCs, taken 255 days after intestinal transplant. The receptors originated from a human patient who received an intestinal transplant, so some T cells may come from the graft donor.

The rearrangement joins TRBV28 to TRBJ2-7, with 9 positions matching TRBD2. Germline lookup yields CDR1 MDHEN and CDR2 SYDVKM. Trimming removed 2 bases from V and 3 bases from J; junction bases left unmatched: 8. The CDR3 covers 16 residues. Here the CDR3 reads CASSLGGSGGYYEQYF. In DNA form, the CDR3 reads TGTGCCAGCAGTTTAGGTGGTAGCGGGGGTTACTACGAGCAGTACTTC. Using reference TRBV28 and TRBJ2-7 for the parts outside the CDR3, the full variable domain is DVKVTQSSRYLVKRTGEKVFLECVQDMDHENMFWYRQDPGLGLRLIYFSYDVKMKEKGDIPEGYSVSREKKERFSLILESASTNQTSMYLCASSLGGSGGYYEQYFGPGTRLTVT.

This chain joins TRBV28 and TRBJ1-1, with D perhaps matching TRBD1 (6 bases). Trimming left V 4 bases short and J 1 base short, with 13 bases between. This CDR3 has 15 residues. Germline V lookup: CDR1 MDHEN, CDR2 SYDVKM. The CDR3 DNA follows: TGTGCCAGCAGTTCCCCCAGGGGCCCGAACACTGAAGCTTTCTTT. Its protein product is CASSSPRGPNTEAFF. Complete variable domain (other parts from reference TRBV28 and TRBJ1-1): DVKVTQSSRYLVKRTGEKVFLECVQDMDHENMFWYRQDPGLGLRLIYFSYDVKMKEKGDIPEGYSVSREKKERFSLILESASTNQTSMYLCASSSPRGPNTEAFFGQGTRLTVV.

For this clone: At one end the junction does not follow the germline gene, possibly because of a read error. The V gene is TRBV7-3, the J gene TRBJ1-2, with TRBD1 matching 7 bases. The CDR3 sequence is 12 residues long. The V gene's germline CDR1 is SGHTA and CDR2 FQGTGA. CDR3 nucleotides: TGTGCCAGCAGCTTAGGGCAGGGGGAGGTCATCTTC. It is translated as CASSLGQGEVIF.

The genes are TRBV9 and TRBJ2-3; D ambiguous. Germline CDR1 reads SGDLS; CDR2 reads YYNGEE. This CDR3 contains 14 residues. Trimming took 3 bases from V and 1 from J, leaving 9 bases between them. As DNA, the CDR3 is TGTGCCAGCAGCGGTGCTGCGGGCACAGATACGCAGTATTTT. This codes for CASSGAAGTDTQYF.

The chain combines TRBV6-1 with TRBJ1-5, with 8 bases matching TRBD1. The J segment lost 0 bases and the V segment lost 4 bases, leaving 8 bases of the junction unmatched. CDR3 length equals 17 residues. Looked up from germline, CDR1 is MNHNS and CDR2 is SASEGT. Here the CDR3 reads CASSGQGSPNSNQPQHF. The CDR3 region has the DNA TGTGCCAGCAGTGGACAGGGGTCCCCTAATAGCAATCAGCCCCAGCATTTT.

V and J are TRBV5-5 and TRBJ1-2, with a tentative D call TRBD1 (6 bases). This CDR3 is built from 15 residues. The germline V gene encodes CDR1 SGHKS and CDR2 YYEKEE (reference sequence). Deletions cut 4 bases from V and 4 bases from J, with 17 bases between. The CDR3 loop reads CASSRDAGGGYGYTF. The CDR3 region has the DNA TGTGCCAGCAGCCGGGACGCGGGGGGCGGCTATGGCTACACCTTC.

In its sample, this clone was seen once. The chain is built from TRBV6-5 and TRBJ1-1; 8 nucleotides align to TRBD1. Germline V gene lookup returns CDR1 MNHEY and CDR2 SVGAGI. The CDR3 has 15 amino acids. The V segment lost 2 bases and the J segment 0 bases; nucleotides outside the gene matches: 2. As DNA, the CDR3 is TGTGCCAGCAGTTACGGGACAGGCATGAACACTGAAGCTTTCTTT. This codes for CASSYGTGMNTEAFF.

The rearrangement joins TRBV28 to TRBJ2-2; a weak D match, TRBD2 (6 bases). Germline CDR1 MDHEN, CDR2 SYDVKM. The CDR3 is 14 amino acids. V lost 5 bases, J lost 7 bases, and 14 bases lay in between. CDR3 DNA: TGTGCCAGCAGTCCGAGGGAGGAAGGCGGGGAGCTGTTTTTT. It is translated as CASSPREEGGELFF.

Concerning this clone: The sample contains more than one DNA sequence encoding this CDR3. The V and J genes are TRBV25-1 and TRBJ1-6; 10 nucleotides align to TRBD1. The V segment lost 8 bases and the J segment 10 bases; nucleotides outside the gene matches: 5. The CDR3 covers 13 residues. The germline gives CDR1 MGHDK, CDR2 SYGVNS. CDR3 protein: CASEGQGNSPLHF. Here the CDR3 DNA reads TGTGCCAGCGAGGGACAGGGGAACTCACCCCTCCACTTT.

This chain links TRBV10-1 with TRBJ2-7; tentatively, D is TRBD2 (5 bases). This CDR3 is built from 19 residues. Germline lookup yields CDR1 WNHNN and CDR2 SYGVQD (reference sequence). V lost 6 bases to trimming and J lost 0 bases, with 27 bases between them. The CDR3 nucleotides read TGCGCCAGCAGAGCCAAACTAAGGACTTTACCTTTAACCTCCTACGAGCAGTACTTC. Translation gives CASRAKLRTLPLTSYEQYF.

A word on this clone: In the same sample, other DNA sequences code for this CDR3. J is TRBJ2-7 and V is TRBV2; no reliable D call. The CDR3 consists of 14 residues. CDR1 and CDR2 from the germline V gene are SNHLY and FYNNEI. The V and J ends lost 0 bases and 2 bases respectively, with 8 bases between them. As DNA, the CDR3 is TGTGCCAGCAGTGAAGCGGGTCTGACCTACGAGCAGTACTTC. It encodes CASSEAGLTYEQYF.

The chain recombines TRBV4-1 with TRBJ2-2; D gene uncertain. Per the germline V gene, CDR1 is MGHRA and CDR2 is YSYEKL. V lost 0 bases, J lost 0 bases, and 11 bases lay in between. This CDR3 spans 17 amino acids. The chain's CDR3 is CASSQDRQQSNTGELFF. In nucleotides, the CDR3 is TGCGCCAGCAGCCAAGATCGCCAGCAGTCGAACACCGGGGAGCTGTTTTTT.

V is TRBV7-8 and J is TRBJ2-5; TRBD2 might be the D (6 bases). V lost 6 bases and J lost 1, with 18 bases in between. Germline assignment: CDR1 SGHVS and CDR2 FQNEAQ. The CDR3 length is 16 residues. The CDR3 DNA reads TGTGCCAGCAGTCCGCGCGGGACGGAGATCCAAGAGACCCAGTACTTC. Protein: CASSPRGTEIQETQYF.

The chain carries TRBV7-9 and TRBJ1-3, with TRBD1 matching 8 bases. The V gene end was trimmed by 6 bases and the J gene end by 0 bases; junction bases not matched to a gene: 13. The CDR3 has 18 amino acids. Germline-derived CDR1 and CDR2 are SEHNR and FQNEAQ (reference sequence). CDR3 sequence reads: CASSRTMDRDDSGNTIYF. As DNA, the CDR3 is TGTGCCAGCAGTAGAACGATGGACAGGGACGACTCTGGAAACACCATATATTTT.

The chain links TRBV10-1 to TRBJ2-6; D might be TRBD1 (6 bases). Germline CDR1 WNHNN, CDR2 SYGVQD (reference sequence). The CDR3 is 15 residues long. V gave up 4 bases and J gave up 1 base, with 8 bases separating them. The CDR3 DNA reads as TGCGCCAGCAGTGGGACAGAGTCTGGGGCCAACGTCCTGACTTTC. Translating it yields CASSGTESGANVLTF.

The gene calls are TRBV28 and TRBJ1-5; no definite D call. Trimming took off 5 bases at V and 8 bases at J, with 16 bases between the two ends. Germline loops: CDR1 MDHEN, CDR2 SYDVKM. This CDR3 is 14 amino acids long. This chain's CDR3 is CASSPIASKKPQHF. DNA for the CDR3: TGTGCCAGCAGTCCTATCGCCAGTAAGAAGCCCCAGCATTTT. The full variable domain, its missing parts supplied by reference TRBV28 and TRBJ1-5, is DVKVTQSSRYLVKRTGEKVFLECVQDMDHENMFWYRQDPGLGLRLIYFSYDVKMKEKGDIPEGYSVSREKKERFSLILESASTNQTSMYLCASSPIASKKPQHFGDGTRLSIL.

This clone was picked up a small number of times. The chain combines TRBV7-3 with TRBJ1-2, with D unclear. CDR1 is SGHTA, CDR2 FQGTGA, per germline. The ends were cut back, 1 base at V and 8 bases at J, with 11 bases in the middle. This CDR3 has 13 residues. CDR3: CASSLKDPGGYTF. The CDR3 DNA is TGTGCCAGCAGCTTAAAAGACCCAGGAGGCTACACCTTC.